This T cell receptor (beta chain) appears in the sequencing data of a study of cytomegalovirus exposure and HLA in healthy donors. Comments on this clone: What it binds is unknown.

With 4 bases clipped from V and 5 bases from J, the junction kept 7 bases outside the gene matches. CDR1 SGHAT and CDR2 FQNNGV come from the germline V gene. This CDR3 region has 15 residues. With 60 Vbeta and 13 Jbeta primers, the PCR was carried out. Here immunoSEQ multiplex PCR was the method, and the copy in TCRdb shows in-frame clones only, minus some. The sample lists under 250,000 clones, roughly 85% occurring once. Findings and limits, study-wide: Near-uniform donor sequencing depth was presumed by presence/absence analyses. An ancestry cluster, one associated with Asian ancestry, reportedly showed fewer N-insertions than the approximately 670-donor mean in a later analysis.

While unrecorded immune exposures were likely, the donors were nominally healthy when sampled. The specimen was PBMCs. The source is a girl aged 2 to 10 in good health and CMV-seronegative. The chain employs TRBV11-2 and TRBJ2-5; 10 bases are shared with TRBD1. The CDR3 reads CASSSLTGGGETQYF. The CDR3 DNA is TGTGCCAGCAGCTCCCTGACAGGGGGCGGGGAGACCCAGTACTTC.